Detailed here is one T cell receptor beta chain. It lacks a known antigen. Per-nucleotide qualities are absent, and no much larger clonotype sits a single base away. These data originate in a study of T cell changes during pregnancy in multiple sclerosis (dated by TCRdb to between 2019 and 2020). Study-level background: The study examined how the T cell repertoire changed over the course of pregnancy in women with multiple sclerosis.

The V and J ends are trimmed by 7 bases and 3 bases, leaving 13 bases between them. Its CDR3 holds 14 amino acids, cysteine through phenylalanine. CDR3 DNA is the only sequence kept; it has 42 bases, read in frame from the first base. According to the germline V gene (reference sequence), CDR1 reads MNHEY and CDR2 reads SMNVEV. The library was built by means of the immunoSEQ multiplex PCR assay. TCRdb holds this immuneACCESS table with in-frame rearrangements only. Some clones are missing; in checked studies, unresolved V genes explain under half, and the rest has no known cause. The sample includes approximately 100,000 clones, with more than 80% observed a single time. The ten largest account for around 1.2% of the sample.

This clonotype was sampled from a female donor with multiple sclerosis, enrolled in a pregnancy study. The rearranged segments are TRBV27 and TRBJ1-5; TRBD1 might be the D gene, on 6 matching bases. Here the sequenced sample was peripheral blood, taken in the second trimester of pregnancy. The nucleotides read TGTGCCAGCACCCAGACAGGCTACAATCAGCCCCAGCATTTT. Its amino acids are CASTQTGYNQPQHF.